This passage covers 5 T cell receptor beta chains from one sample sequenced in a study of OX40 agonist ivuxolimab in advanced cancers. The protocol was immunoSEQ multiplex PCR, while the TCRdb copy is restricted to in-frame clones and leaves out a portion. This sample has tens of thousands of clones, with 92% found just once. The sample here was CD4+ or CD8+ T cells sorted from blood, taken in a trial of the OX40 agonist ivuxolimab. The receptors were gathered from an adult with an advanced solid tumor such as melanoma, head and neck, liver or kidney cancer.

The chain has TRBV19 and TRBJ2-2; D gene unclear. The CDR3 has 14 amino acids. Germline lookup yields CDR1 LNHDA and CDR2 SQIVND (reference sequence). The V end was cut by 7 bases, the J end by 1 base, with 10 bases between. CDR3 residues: CASTLGWNTGELFF. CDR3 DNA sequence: TGTGCCAGTACCTTAGGATGGAACACCGGGGAGCTGTTTTTT.

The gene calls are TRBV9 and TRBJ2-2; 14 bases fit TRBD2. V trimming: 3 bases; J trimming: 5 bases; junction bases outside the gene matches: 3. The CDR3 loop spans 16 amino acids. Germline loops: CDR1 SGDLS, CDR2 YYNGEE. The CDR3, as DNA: TGTGCCAGCAGCGCGACTAGCGGGAGGGGAACCGGGGAGCTGTTTTTT. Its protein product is CASSATSGRGTGELFF.

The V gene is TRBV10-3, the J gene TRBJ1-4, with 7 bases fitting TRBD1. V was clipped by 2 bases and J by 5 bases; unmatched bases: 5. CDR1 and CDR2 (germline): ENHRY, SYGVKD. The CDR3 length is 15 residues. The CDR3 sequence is CAISEAGQLNEKLFF. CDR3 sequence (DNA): TGTGCCATCAGTGAGGCGGGACAGCTAAATGAAAAACTGTTTTTT.

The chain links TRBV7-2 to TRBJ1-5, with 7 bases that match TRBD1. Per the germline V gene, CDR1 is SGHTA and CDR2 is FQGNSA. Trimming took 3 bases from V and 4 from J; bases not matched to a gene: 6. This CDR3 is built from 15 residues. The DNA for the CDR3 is TGTGCCAGCAGCTTCGGGGGACAGCCTAATCAGCCCCAGCATTTT. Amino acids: CASSFGGQPNQPQHF.

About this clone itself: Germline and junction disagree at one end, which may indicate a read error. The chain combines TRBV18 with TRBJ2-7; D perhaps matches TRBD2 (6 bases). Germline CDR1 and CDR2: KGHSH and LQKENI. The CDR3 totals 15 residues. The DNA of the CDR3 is TGTGCCAGCTCACCCGGGACTTACCACCCCGATTTTAAGGACTTC. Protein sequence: CASSPGTYHPDFKDF. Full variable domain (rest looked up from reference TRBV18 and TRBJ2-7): NAGVMQNPRHLVRRRGQEARLRCSPMKGHSHVYWYRQLPEEGLKFMVYLQKENIIDESGMPKERFSAEFPKEGPSILRIQQVVRGDSAAYFCASSPGTYHPDFKDFGPGTRLTVT.